The T cell receptor (beta chain) described here comes from a study of cytomegalovirus exposure and HLA in healthy donors. Across the whole study: Samples from HLA-typed donors yielded some 85 million unique TCRs in an early data release.

Per germline, CDR1 LGHNT and CDR2 FRNRAP. V lost 5 bases and J lost 5, with 8 bases in between. There are 12 residues in the CDR3. The study ran its PCR with 60 Vbeta and 13 Jbeta primers. Sequenced by immunoSEQ multiplex PCR; TCRdb stores in-frame clones only, minus some. The table shows 60,000 to 85,000 clones, with around 84% occurring only once. This clone was picked up one time. The antigen is unknown. Broader study findings: A later analysis found common viral pathogens apparently linked to several of the most significant clusters. The listing of roughly 160 TCR beta chains classed them as cytomegalovirus-associated. Most likely, a cluster of highly shared sequence variants arose as a sequencing artifact.

The rearrangement joins TRBV12-5 to TRBJ2-3; D is unresolved. The sample taken for sequencing was PBMCs. The clonotype comes from a man in his sixties or seventies in good health and CMV-seropositive. The CDR3 reads CASGPREDTQYF. DNA of the CDR3: TGTGCTAGTGGTCCGCGAGAAGATACGCAGTATTTT.